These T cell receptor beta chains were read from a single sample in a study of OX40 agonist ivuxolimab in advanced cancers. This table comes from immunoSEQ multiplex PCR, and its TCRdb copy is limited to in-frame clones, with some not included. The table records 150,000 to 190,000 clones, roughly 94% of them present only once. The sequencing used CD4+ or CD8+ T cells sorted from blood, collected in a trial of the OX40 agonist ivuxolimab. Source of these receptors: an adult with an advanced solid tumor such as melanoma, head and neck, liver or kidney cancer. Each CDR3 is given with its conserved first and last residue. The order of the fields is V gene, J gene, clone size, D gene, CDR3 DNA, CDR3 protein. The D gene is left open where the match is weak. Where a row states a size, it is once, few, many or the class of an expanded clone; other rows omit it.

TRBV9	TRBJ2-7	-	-	TGTGCCAGCAGCGCCGACCCCCTCGGAGAGCAAGGCGAGCAGTACTTC	CASSADPLGEQGEQYF
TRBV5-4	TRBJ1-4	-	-	TGTGCCAGCAGCTTTGATACTGAAAAACTGTTTTTT	CASSFDTEKLFF
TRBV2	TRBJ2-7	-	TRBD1	TGTGCCAGCAGATCTCCGGGACAGGGAAATGGGGAGCAGTACTTC	CASRSPGQGNGEQYF
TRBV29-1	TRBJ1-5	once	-	TGCAGCGTTGAATATGGAACGGGTTATAGCAATCAGCCCCAGCATTTT	CSVEYGTGYSNQPQHF
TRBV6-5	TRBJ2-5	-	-	TGTGCCAGCATGGGAGAGACCCAGTACTTC	CASMGETQYF
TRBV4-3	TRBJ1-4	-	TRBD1	TGCGCCAGCAGCCCGGACAGGGGGAATGAAAAACTGTTTTTT	CASSPDRGNEKLFF
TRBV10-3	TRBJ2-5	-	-	TGTGCCATCAGTGAACCGCTAGCAAGAGAGACCCAGTACTTC	CAISEPLARETQYF
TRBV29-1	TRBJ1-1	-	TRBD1	TGCAGCTCGGCCAGGGGGCTGGACACTGAAGCTTTCTTT	CSSARGLDTEAFF
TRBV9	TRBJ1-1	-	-	TGTGCCAGCACGCGGGACACCTTGAACACTGAAGCTTTCTTT	CASTRDTLNTEAFF
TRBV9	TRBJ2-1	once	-	TGTGCCAGCAGCCCCGCTGCGTCCAACAATGAGCAGTTCTTC	CASSPAASNNEQFF
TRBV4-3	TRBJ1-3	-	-	TGCGCCAGCAGCCAAGGGCTGGGGGGCGCGGGGGGAAACACCATATATTTT	CASSQGLGGAGGNTIYF
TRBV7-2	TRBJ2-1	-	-	TGTGCCAGCAGCCCGCCGGGACTTTCTTCCAATGAGCAGTTCTTC	CASSPPGLSSNEQFF
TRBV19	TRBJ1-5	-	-	TGTGCCAGTAGTATAGATCGCAGTCCAGGGCCCCAGCATTTT	CASSIDRSPGPQHF
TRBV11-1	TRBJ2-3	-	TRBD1	TGTGCCAGCAGCTTAGATACGACAGGGGGCACAGATACGCAGTATTTT	CASSLDTTGGTDTQYF
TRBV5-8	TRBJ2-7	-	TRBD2	TGTGCCAGCAGCTTGGCTGGCGGGAGCCCATACGAGCAGTACTTC	CASSLAGGSPYEQYF
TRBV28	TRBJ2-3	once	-	TGTGCCAGCAGTTCCCCCCCAGCGGTCACAGATACGCAGTATTTT	CASSSPPAVTDTQYF
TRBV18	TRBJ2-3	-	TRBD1	TGTGCCAGCTCACCACCTAACAGGGGAACAGATACGCAGTATTTT	CASSPPNRGTDTQYF
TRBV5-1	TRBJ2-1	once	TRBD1	TGCGCCAGCAGCTTGCTCGGACAGGGAAACAATGAGCAGTTCTTC	CASSLLGQGNNEQFF
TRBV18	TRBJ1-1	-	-	TGTGCCAGCTCCCCTACGCCCAAACCCATGAACACTGAAGCTTTCTTT	CASSPTPKPMNTEAFF
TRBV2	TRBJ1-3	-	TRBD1	TGTGCCAGCAGTCCACAGGGGGCCGGAAACACCATATATTTT	CASSPQGAGNTIYF
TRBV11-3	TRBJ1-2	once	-	TGTGCCAGCAGCTTTTCCGGGGGTGATGGCTACACCTTC	CASSFSGGDGYTF
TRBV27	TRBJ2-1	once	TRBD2	TGTGCCAGCAGTTTACTAGCGGAATACAATGAGCAGTTCTTC	CASSLLAEYNEQFF
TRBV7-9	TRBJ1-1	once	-	TGTGCCAGCAGCTTTCTCCTTGTGGACACTGAAGCTTTCTTT	CASSFLLVDTEAFF
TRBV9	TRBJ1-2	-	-	TGTGCCAGCAGCGTCAGGGAATGGAACTATGGCTACACCTTC	CASSVREWNYGYTF
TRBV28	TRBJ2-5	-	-	TGTGCCAGCAGCCAACGGACACCAACCCAAGAGACCCAGTACTTC	CASSQRTPTQETQYF
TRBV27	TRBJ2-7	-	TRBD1	TGTGCCAGCAGTAACAGGGGGTCAACCTACGAGCAGTACTTC	CASSNRGSTYEQYF
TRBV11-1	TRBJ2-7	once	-	TGTGCCAGCAGCTTAGTTGGACAGCCGTCGGACGAGCAGTACTTC	CASSLVGQPSDEQYF
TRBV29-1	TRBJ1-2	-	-	TGCAGCGGGGGTGATAACTATGGCTACACCTTC	CSGGDNYGYTF
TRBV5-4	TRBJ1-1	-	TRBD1	TGTGCCAGCAGCTTAAGCTCCGGGACAGGGAAGCACAACACTGAAGCTTTCTTT	CASSLSSGTGKHNTEAFF
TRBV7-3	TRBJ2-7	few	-	TGTGCCAGCAGCTTAAGTGCACTAACCTACGAGCAGTACTTC	CASSLSALTYEQYF
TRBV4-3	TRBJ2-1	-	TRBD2	TGCGCCAGCAGCCAAGCGGCCATAAGCGGGGGGGAGCAGTTCTTC	CASSQAAISGGEQFF
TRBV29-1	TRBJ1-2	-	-	TGCAGCGTTGAGGGGGGGAATAACTATGGCTACACCTTC	CSVEGGNNYGYTF
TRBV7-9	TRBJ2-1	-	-	TGTGCCAGCAGCTTATGGGGGGGCCCAAACAATGAGCAGTTCTTC	CASSLWGGPNNEQFF
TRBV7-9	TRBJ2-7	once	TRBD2	TGTGCCAGCAGCTTAGCAAGGACTAGCTCCTACGAGCAGTACTTC	CASSLARTSSYEQYF
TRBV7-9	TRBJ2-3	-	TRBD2	TGTGCCAGCAGCACGGGACTAGCGGGAGGACGGGATACGCAGTATTTT	CASSTGLAGGRDTQYF
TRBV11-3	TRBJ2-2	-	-	TGTGCCAGCAGCTTGACAGTACCCGCGAACACCGGGGAGCTGTTTTTT	CASSLTVPANTGELFF
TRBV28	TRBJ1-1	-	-	TGTGCCAGCAGTTCCCGCAGGGGTAGTACTGAAGCTTTCTTT	CASSSRRGSTEAFF
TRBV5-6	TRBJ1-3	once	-	TGTGCCAGCACCTCCTTGGGGGGAAATACCATATATTTT	CASTSLGGNTIYF
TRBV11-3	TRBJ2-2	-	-	TGTGCCAGCAGCCGTGGGACGGGACGGAGCAACACCGGGGAGCTGTTTTTT	CASSRGTGRSNTGELFF
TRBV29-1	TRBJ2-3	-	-	TGCAGCGTTTCAGGGGGGGATACGCAGTATTTT	CSVSGGDTQYF
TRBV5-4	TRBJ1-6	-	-	TGTGCCAGCAGCTCCGGAGGGCTGGGGTATAATTCACCCCTCCACTTT	CASSSGGLGYNSPLHF
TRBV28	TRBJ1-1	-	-	TGTGCCAGCAGTTTCAACAGGTGGTATGAGACGATGAACACTGAAGCTTTCTTT	CASSFNRWYETMNTEAFF
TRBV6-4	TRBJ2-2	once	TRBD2	TGTGCCAGCAGTGACCCGGGGGGGCCACACCCCGGGGAGCTGTTTTTT	CASSDPGGPHPGELFF
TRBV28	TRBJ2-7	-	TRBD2	TGTGCCAGCAGTTCCCCGGGACTACACATCCCCTACGAGCAGTACTTC	CASSSPGLHIPYEQYF
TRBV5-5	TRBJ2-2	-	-	TGTGCCAGCAGGCTTGGACTGCAGAACACCGGGGAGCTGTTTTTT	CASRLGLQNTGELFF
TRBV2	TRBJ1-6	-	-	TGTGCCTCTATCCCCAGGGAACCTTATTCACCCCTCCACTTT	CASIPREPYSPLHF
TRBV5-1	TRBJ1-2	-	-	TGCGCCAGCAGCTTGGACGGAGGAGCCCACTATGGCTACACCTTC	CASSLDGGAHYGYTF
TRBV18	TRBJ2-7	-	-	TGTGCCAGCTCACCCCCGGGCCGAGGCAGCTACGAGCAGTACTTC	CASSPPGRGSYEQYF
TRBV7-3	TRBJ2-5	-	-	TGTGCCAGCAGCTTAACGGGGGGAGAGACCCAGTACTTC	CASSLTGGETQYF
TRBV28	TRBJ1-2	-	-	TGTGCCAGCAGTACCCCTGGAAGCTATGGCTACACCTTC	CASSTPGSYGYTF
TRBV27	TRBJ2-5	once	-	TGTGCCAGCAGTCCCCGGGGGCGGGAGACCCAGTACTTC	CASSPRGRETQYF
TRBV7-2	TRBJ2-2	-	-	TGTGCCAGCAGCGCCCCTTGGTCCGGGGAGCTGTTTTTT	CASSAPWSGELFF
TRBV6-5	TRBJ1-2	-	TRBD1	TGTGCCAGCAGTCGGACAGGCCCTTATGGCTACACCTTC	CASSRTGPYGYTF
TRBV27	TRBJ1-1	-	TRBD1	TGTGCCAGCAGTTTATCCTCCGGGACAGGGGACACTGAAGCTTTCTTT	CASSLSSGTGDTEAFF
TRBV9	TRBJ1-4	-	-	TGTGCCAGCAGCGTCTACGGAGAAAATGAAAAACTGTTTTTT	CASSVYGENEKLFF
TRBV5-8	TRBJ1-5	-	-	TGTGCCAGCAGCCGCCAGGTCCAGGTTGGCAATCAGCCCCAGCATTTT	CASSRQVQVGNQPQHF
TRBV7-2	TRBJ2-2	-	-	TGTGCCAGCAGCCCTAACACCGGGGAGCTGTTTTTT	CASSPNTGELFF
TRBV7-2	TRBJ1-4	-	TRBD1	TGTGCCAGCAGCGTACAGCGGGACAGGAATGAAAAACTGTTTTTT	CASSVQRDRNEKLFF
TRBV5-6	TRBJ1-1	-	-	TGTGCCAGCACCCGCGGAATGGACACTGAAGCTTTCTTT	CASTRGMDTEAFF
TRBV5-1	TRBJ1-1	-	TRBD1	TGCGCCAGCAGCCGGGACAGACCACGCGATGAAGCTTTCTTT	CASSRDRPRDEAFF